Below, 11 T cell receptor beta chains from the same sample are listed, as sequenced in a study. MiXCR, run by TCRdb on the 5' RACE reads, gives a single entry per CDR3 protein. The data show 50,000 to 65,000 distinct CDR3 sequences, around 26% seen once. The sequencing sample was made of tumor-infiltrating memory CD4+ T cells sorted from the breast tumor. Stated subset: memory CD4+ T cells, CD4+CD45RO+CD25-. These receptors all come from a female donor with breast cancer.

The J gene is TRBJ2-3, the V gene TRBV29-1; a possible D gene is TRBD1 (6 bases). The V end was cut by 6 bases, the J end by 2 bases, with 12 bases between. The CDR3 is 13 amino acids. Germline values: CDR1 SQVTM, CDR2 ANQGSEA. The CDR3 DNA is TGCAGCGTCGCCCGGACAGTCACAGATACGCAGTATTTT. This sequence encodes CSVARTVTDTQYF.

J is TRBJ1-1 and V is TRBV5-6; 7 positions match TRBD1. With 3 bases clipped from V and 5 bases from J, the junction kept 10 bases outside the gene matches. The length of the CDR3 is 15 residues. In germline, CDR1 is SGHDT, CDR2 YYEEEE. CDR3 nucleotides: TGTGCCAGCAGCTGGGGGACAGACCCGAGGACTGAAGCTTTCTTT. It specifies CASSWGTDPRTEAFF.

In its sample, this clonotype was seen a few times. The chain combines TRBV28 with TRBJ1-5; tentative D call: TRBD1 (6 bases). In germline, CDR1 is MDHEN, CDR2 SYDVKM. The V end lost 3 bases, the J end lost 5 bases, and 11 bases lay between the germline ends. This CDR3 has 14 amino acids. CDR3 nucleotides: TGTGCCAGCAGTTTTGGGGGCGGGGATCAGCCCCAGCATTTT. As protein: CASSFGGGDQPQHF.

This clonotype was detected a few times. The chain is built from TRBV28 and TRBJ2-1; 12 bases agree with TRBD2. This CDR3 is 15 amino acids long. CDR1 is MDHEN, CDR2 SYDVKM, per germline. The V and J ends lost 5 bases and 8 bases, in that order; junction bases with no gene match: 7. The CDR3 loop is CASSQAGLAGDEQFF. As DNA, the CDR3 is TGTGCCAGCAGTCAAGCGGGACTAGCGGGCGATGAGCAGTTCTTC.

The rearrangement links TRBV5-1 to TRBJ2-5, with TRBD2 as a possible D gene (6 bases). This CDR3 has 14 residues. Germline loops: CDR1 SGHRS, CDR2 YFSETQ. The V end lost 3 bases, the J end lost 4 bases, and 13 bases lay between the germline ends. CDR3 loop: CASSSKLATETQYF. As DNA, the CDR3 is TGCGCCAGCAGCTCTAAACTAGCTACAGAGACCCAGTACTTC.

Remarks on this clonotype: Being one base from a much bigger clone, this may be a read error. The CDR3 bases are TGTGCCAGCAGCCCCTCGGCCGGCTATGGCTACACCTTC. Its protein is CASSPSAGYGYTF. V gene TRBV9 combines with J gene TRBJ1-2; D not certain. Germline CDR1 reads SGDLS; CDR2 reads YYNGEE. Trimming removed 4 bases from V and 4 bases from J, with 11 bases in between. This CDR3 has 13 amino acids. Filled out from reference TRBV9 and TRBJ1-2, the complete variable domain reads DSGVTQTPKHLITATGQRVTLRCSPRSGDLSVYWYQQSLDQGLQFLIQYYNGEERAKGNILERFSAQQFPDLHSELNLSSLELGDSALYFCASSPSAGYGYTFGSGTRLTVV.

This clonotype was recorded a few times. The chain joins TRBV20-1 to TRBJ2-1; TRBD1 agrees at 10 bases. The germline gives CDR1 DFQATT, CDR2 SNEGSKA (reference sequence). This CDR3 has 14 amino acids. Germline trimming cut 7 bases from V and 7 bases from J; bases unmatched to any gene: 10. This CDR3 is CSELPGQGLNEQFF. For the CDR3, the DNA is TGCAGTGAGCTACCGGGACAGGGGCTAAATGAGCAGTTCTTC.

This clonotype was seen a few times. This chain connects TRBV7-9 to TRBJ2-7; D might be TRBD1 (5 bases). V was clipped by 0 bases and J by 7 bases, with 13 bases between them. CDR1 is SEHNR and CDR2 is FQNEAQ in the germline V gene (reference sequence). This CDR3 comprises 14 residues. The CDR3 loop is CASSLAGPTGEQYF. CDR3 DNA sequence: TGTGCCAGCAGCTTAGCGGGGCCCACTGGGGAGCAGTACTTC.

The chain joins TRBV2 to TRBJ1-2, with D hard to call. In germline, CDR1 is SNHLY, CDR2 FYNNEI. This CDR3 has 13 amino acids. Trimming cost V 9 bases and J 0 bases, with 11 bases left between them. In nucleotides, the CDR3 is TGTGCCAGGGCCGATGGGGCTAACTATGGCTACACCTTC. It encodes CARADGANYGYTF.

This clonotype was counted a few times. The V gene is TRBV7-2, the J gene TRBJ2-7; tentatively, D is TRBD1 (5 bases). CDR3 size: 13 residues. V lost 1 base and J lost 7, with 11 bases in between. CDR1 is SGHTA, CDR2 FQGNSA, per germline. The CDR3 protein is CASSLEGPTEQYF. CDR3 DNA sequence: TGTGCCAGCAGCTTAGAGGGGCCCACGGAGCAGTACTTC.

The V and J genes are TRBV20-1 and TRBJ2-5; a possible D gene is TRBD1 (6 bases). The CDR3 is made up of 12 amino acids. V was pared by 6 bases and J by 4 bases, with 12 bases between. In germline, CDR1 is DFQATT, CDR2 SNEGSKA (reference sequence). CDR3 sequence reads: CSALGGGETQYF. The CDR3 coding sequence is TGCAGTGCCCTTGGGGGCGGAGAGACCCAGTACTTC.